This T cell receptor (beta chain) was sequenced during a study of cytomegalovirus exposure and HLA in healthy donors. Study-level results: Cytomegalovirus association was assigned to 170 or so TCR beta chains.

Assay: immunoSEQ multiplex PCR; the TCRdb copy retains only in-frame clones and omits some. The table lists 150,000 or so clones, around 86% of them singletons. Remarks on this clone: What it binds is not known.

There are 15 residues in the CDR3. The V end lost 0 bases, the J end lost 2 bases, and 14 bases lay between the germline ends. The germline V gene has CDR1 GTSNPN and CDR2 SVGIG (reference sequence). The chain has TRBV30 and TRBJ2-7; D perhaps matches TRBD2 (6 bases). The receptor was derived from a man younger than 35 in good health and CMV-seropositive. Sequenced material: PBMCs. The CDR3 nucleotides read TGTGCCTGGAGTGTACTCGGGGGAATTACCTACGAGCAGTACTTC. Its protein product is CAWSVLGGITYEQYF. Full variable domain (remainder filled in from reference TRBV30 and TRBJ2-7): SQTIHQWPATLVQPVGSPLSLECTVEGTSNPNLYWYRQAAGRGLQLLFYSVGIGQISSEVPQNLSASRPQDRQFILSSKKLLLSDSGFYLCAWSVLGGITYEQYFGPGTRLTVT.